The 22 T cell receptor beta chains below all came from one sample that was sequenced in a study of T cell responses to AZD1222 COVID-19 vaccine. Produced via immunoSEQ multiplex PCR; TCRdb's table is partial and in-frame only. The sample holds some 110,000 clones, more than 80% seen once. The sample was peripheral blood, taken 28 days after the second AZD1222 dose. These receptors were obtained from an adult who received the AZD1222 COVID-19 vaccine.

In this sample, this clone turned up once. This rearrangement joins TRBV10-1 to TRBJ2-5, with D possibly matching TRBD1 (6 bases). Trimming took off 5 bases at V and 3 bases at J, with 19 bases between the two ends. Germline-derived CDR1 and CDR2 are WNHNN and SYGVQD (reference sequence). The CDR3 is 16 amino acids. The DNA of the CDR3 is TGCGCCAGCAGTCCCCTTAAAGCCCGGACAGAAGAGACCCAGTACTTC. Protein sequence: CASSPLKARTEETQYF.

This clone was seen once. The chain recombines TRBV5-1 with TRBJ1-3; 9 bases agree with TRBD1. J gave up 2 bases and V 2 bases, and 8 bases lay outside the gene matches. This CDR3 region has 17 residues. Germline V gene data show CDR1 as SGHRS and CDR2 as YFSETQ. CDR3 protein: CASSLIPGQGAGNTIYF. CDR3 nucleotide sequence: TGCGCCAGCAGCTTAATACCGGGACAGGGAGCTGGAAACACCATATATTTT.

This chain uses TRBV6-5 with TRBJ2-7; tentatively, D is TRBD1 (5 bases). The CDR3 runs 14 residues. Germline CDR1 MNHEY, CDR2 SVGAGI. Between the trimmed V and J ends, which lost 6 bases and 0 bases, there was a span of 12 bases. In DNA form, the CDR3 reads TGTGCCAGCAGAATGCAGGGTAACTCCTACGAGCAGTACTTC. Its protein is CASRMQGNSYEQYF.

V usage is TRBV5-1 and J usage is TRBJ2-7; D perhaps matches TRBD2 (5 bases). V was pared by 4 bases and J by 3 bases, with 8 bases between. From germline, CDR1 is SGHRS and CDR2 YFSETQ. The CDR3 has 12 residues. The DNA for the CDR3 is TGCGCCAGCAGCATGGGAGACTACGAGCAGTACTTC. Amino acids: CASSMGDYEQYF.

The chain carries TRBV27 and TRBJ1-2, with TRBD1 as a possible D gene (6 bases). This CDR3 spans 14 amino acids. CDR1 MNHEY and CDR2 SMNVEV come from the germline V gene (reference sequence). Trimming removed 5 bases at V and 2 bases at J, with 12 bases between. CDR3 residues: CASSPGGQNYGYTF. CDR3 DNA: TGTGCCAGCAGTCCCGGGGGACAAAACTATGGCTACACCTTC.

The chain couples TRBV28 to TRBJ1-2; a weak D match, TRBD1 (6 bases). This CDR3 is 13 amino acids long. Germline CDR1 MDHEN, CDR2 SYDVKM. V was cut by 8 bases and J by 4 bases, with 14 bases left in between. The CDR3, as DNA: TGTGCCAGCGAACAGGGCCGGCGCTATGGCTACACCTTC. Amino acid sequence: CASEQGRRYGYTF.

This clone showed up just once. The V call is TRBV25-1, the J call TRBJ1-2; 8 positions match TRBD1. The CDR3 length is 15 residues. Germline CDR1 and CDR2: MGHDK and SYGVNS. V shed 1 base, J shed 8 bases, and the junction held 9 bases outside the gene matches. CDR3 region: CASSESGTGAPGYTF. In nucleotides, the CDR3 is TGTGCCAGCAGTGAATCAGGGACAGGTGCCCCAGGCTACACCTTC.

The chain recombines TRBV29-1 with TRBJ1-2; no reliable D call. Germline values: CDR1 SQVTM, CDR2 ANQGSEA. The CDR3 length is 15 residues. Trimming took off 1 base at V and 0 bases at J, with 12 bases between the two ends. CDR3 sequence: CSVEAVDGSNYGYTF. CDR3 nucleotides: TGCAGCGTTGAAGCGGTGGATGGATCTAACTATGGCTACACCTTC.

Here the CDR3 reads CAISDSSGGADTQYF. Here the CDR3 DNA reads TGTGCCATCAGTGATTCTAGCGGGGGGGCAGATACGCAGTATTTT. This sequence joins TRBV10-3 and TRBJ2-3, with 12 bases identical to TRBD2. There are 15 residues in the CDR3. Trimming removed 3 bases from V and 4 bases from J; junction bases left unmatched: 2. In germline, CDR1 is ENHRY, CDR2 SYGVKD.

The rearrangement uses TRBV9 and TRBJ1-5; D is uncertain. Germline V lookup: CDR1 SGDLS, CDR2 YYNGEE. V was clipped by 3 bases and J by 4 bases, with 11 bases between them. The CDR3 has 14 amino acids. The CDR3 reads CASSDRGSNQPQHF. The CDR3 bases are TGTGCCAGCAGCGATCGTGGCAGTAATCAGCCCCAGCATTTT.

This clone was seen a few times. The chain couples TRBV28 to TRBJ1-1; D not certain. The V and J ends lost 6 bases and 1 base respectively, with 12 bases between them. Germline V gene lookup returns CDR1 MDHEN and CDR2 SYDVKM. The length of the CDR3 is 14 residues. The CDR3 region is CASRIGRSNTEAFF. DNA for the CDR3: TGTGCCAGCAGGATAGGACGGTCGAACACTGAAGCTTTCTTT.

V is TRBV9 and J is TRBJ1-6; D is undetermined. In germline, CDR1 is SGDLS, CDR2 YYNGEE. CDR3 length equals 15 residues. V lost 3 bases and J lost 3, with 10 bases in between. CDR3 amino acids: CASSGRDHYNSPLHF. DNA for the CDR3: TGTGCCAGCAGCGGCCGGGATCACTATAATTCACCCCTCCACTTT. Variable domain in full (rest from reference TRBV9 and TRBJ1-6): DSGVTQTPKHLITATGQRVTLRCSPRSGDLSVYWYQQSLDQGLQFLIQYYNGEERAKGNILERFSAQQFPDLHSELNLSSLELGDSALYFCASSGRDHYNSPLHFGNGTRLTVT.

The J gene is TRBJ2-5, the V gene TRBV5-6; 9 bases map to TRBD1. The germline CDR1 and CDR2 sequences are SGHDT and YYEEEE. V lost 3 bases, J lost 2 bases, and 11 bases stayed unmatched. This CDR3 is 17 amino acids long. CDR3 in amino acids: CASSSPTGGWEQETQYF. The CDR3 region has the DNA TGTGCCAGCAGCTCCCCGACAGGGGGTTGGGAGCAAGAGACCCAGTACTTC.

The chain carries TRBV28 and TRBJ1-1; TRBD1 matches 7 bases. Germline V gene sequence: CDR1 MDHEN, CDR2 SYDVKM. The CDR3 runs 15 residues. With 6 bases clipped from V and 4 bases from J, the junction kept 11 bases outside the gene matches. The DNA for the CDR3 is TGTGCCAGCAGCGGGATGAGGGGGCGCGGCACTGAAGCTTTCTTT. As protein: CASSGMRGRGTEAFF.

V usage is TRBV14 and J usage is TRBJ2-3; D may be TRBD2 (6 bases). The V end was cut by 1 base, the J end by 5 bases, with 13 bases between. The CDR3 length is 15 residues. Germline loops: CDR1 SGHDN, CDR2 FVKESK. The CDR3 DNA sequence: TGTGCCAGCAGCCAAGTGTACGGGGGTCGAGATACGCAGTATTTT. Protein: CASSQVYGGRDTQYF.

The rearrangement uses TRBV27 and TRBJ2-7; D might be TRBD1 or TRBD2, each matching 5 bases. Trimming took off 5 bases at V and 3 bases at J, with 14 bases between the two ends. This CDR3 is 14 amino acids long. The V gene's germline CDR1 is MNHEY and CDR2 SMNVEV (reference sequence). In DNA form, the CDR3 reads TGTGCCAGCAGTGTAAGATGGGGACGCTACGAGCAGTACTTC. This codes for CASSVRWGRYEQYF.

This chain joins TRBV28 and TRBJ2-3; no clear D. The CDR3 runs 14 residues. Trimming stripped 8 bases from V and 7 bases from J, with 19 bases between. Per the germline V gene, CDR1 is MDHEN and CDR2 is SYDVKM. The CDR3 here is CASPPSTLINTQYF. CDR3 DNA sequence: TGTGCCAGCCCTCCTTCGACCCTAATCAATACGCAGTATTTT.

The chain has TRBV28 and TRBJ2-3; no firm D call. Germline loops: CDR1 MDHEN, CDR2 SYDVKM. Trimming shortened V by 6 bases and J by 6 bases, and 22 bases separated the two germline ends. The CDR3 has 16 residues. Here the CDR3 DNA reads TGTGCCAGCAGCCTGACACGGCCGCCCCCCCCGGATACGCAGTATTTT. This sequence encodes CASSLTRPPPPDTQYF.

The gene calls are TRBV5-1 and TRBJ1-4, with 9 positions matching TRBD1. Germline V gene sequence: CDR1 SGHRS, CDR2 YFSETQ. The CDR3 is made up of 17 amino acids. Germline trimming cut 2 bases from V and 6 bases from J; bases unmatched to any gene: 11. CDR3 nucleotides: TGCGCCAGCAGCTTTGGGGATTTGTGGACAGGGGATGAAAAACTGTTTTTT. Residues: CASSFGDLWTGDEKLFF.

The chain is built from TRBV11-2 and TRBJ2-1, with 15 bases lining up with TRBD2. The CDR3 consists of 18 residues. Trimming at V came to 4 bases and at J to 8 bases, leaving 12 bases not matched to a gene. CDR1 and CDR2 from the germline V gene are SGHAT and FQNNGV. The CDR3 coding sequence is TGTGCCAGCAGCTCTAAAATATCGGGACTAGCGGGGGGAGATGAGCAGTTCTTC. Its protein is CASSSKISGLAGGDEQFF.

This rearrangement joins TRBV18 to TRBJ1-2; 7 nucleotides align to TRBD1. With V trimmed by 5 bases and J by 7 bases, 7 bases remained unmatched. The length of the CDR3 is 13 residues. Germline CDR1 KGHSH, CDR2 LQKENI. CDR3 coding DNA: TGTGCCAGCTCAAAGGCAGGGGGTAGTGGCTACACCTTC. Translating it yields CASSKAGGSGYTF.

This chain uses TRBV27 with TRBJ2-5; D unclear. Per the germline V gene, CDR1 is MNHEY and CDR2 is SMNVEV (reference sequence). The CDR3 length is 13 residues. V lost 4 bases to trimming and J lost 1 base, with 7 bases between them. The CDR3 DNA reads TGTGCCAGCAGTTACACGGTCCAAGAGACCCAGTACTTC. It yields the protein CASSYTVQETQYF.